This T cell receptor (beta chain) was sequenced in a study of T cells in Graves' hyperthyroidism and ophthalmopathy. The study's findings and limits: Most clonotypes that expanded in the thyroid above 0.001 also showed up in blood.

Amplified TCR beta CDR3 regions derived from RNA transcripts. Researchers ran a first-round RT-PCR on the TCR CDR3 using the HTBI primer set. A single record per CDR3 protein comes from TCRdb applying MiXCR to the multiplex PCR reads. The sample has about 360,000 distinct CDR3 sequences; approximately 20% are singletons. Hyperthyroidism of Graves' type that showed no ophthalmopathy progression within 18 months was stable. Diagnoses used clinical symptoms, serum thyroxine and TRAb, thyroid ultrasound and orbital computed tomography. This CDR3 spans 11 amino acids. The V gene's germline CDR1 is SEHNR and CDR2 FQNEAQ (reference sequence). To note about this clonotype: Its antigen is currently unknown. A single base separates this from a much larger clone, so it may be a read error.

V is TRBV7-9 and J is TRBJ1-5; weak D call: TRBD1 (5 bases). The sequencing sample was made of blood. This receptor was obtained from a woman in her late teens or twenties with Graves' hyperthyroidism. CDR3 amino acids: CVSSRKDTLHF. CDR3 nucleotide sequence: TGTGTCAGCAGCCGAAAGGACACCCTGCATTTT.